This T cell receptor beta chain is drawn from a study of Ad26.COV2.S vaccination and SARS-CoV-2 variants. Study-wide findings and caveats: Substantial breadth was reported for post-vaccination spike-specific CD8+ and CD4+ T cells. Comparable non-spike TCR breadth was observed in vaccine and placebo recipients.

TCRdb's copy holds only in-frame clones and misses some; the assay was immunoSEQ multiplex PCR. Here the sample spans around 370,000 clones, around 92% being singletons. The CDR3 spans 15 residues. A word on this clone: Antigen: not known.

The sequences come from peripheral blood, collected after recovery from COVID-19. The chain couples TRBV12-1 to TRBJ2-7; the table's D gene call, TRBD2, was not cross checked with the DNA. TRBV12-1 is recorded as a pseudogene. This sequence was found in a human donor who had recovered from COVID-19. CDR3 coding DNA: TGTGCCAGCCCATTCCTCCGGGGGAGGACCTACGAGCAGTACTTC. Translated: CASPFLRGRTYEQYF.